Below are 13 T cell receptor beta chains sequenced from a single sample in a study of OX40 agonist ivuxolimab in advanced cancers. Produced via immunoSEQ multiplex PCR; TCRdb's table is partial and in-frame only. The table records about 37,000 clones, roughly 80% of them present only once. The starting material was CD4+ or CD8+ T cells sorted from blood, obtained in a trial of the OX40 agonist ivuxolimab. These receptors were taken from an adult with an advanced solid tumor such as melanoma, head and neck, liver or kidney cancer.

J is TRBJ1-1 and V is TRBV5-1; maybe TRBD1 (5 bases). V lost 0 bases to trimming and J lost 1 base, with 7 bases between them. In germline, CDR1 is SGHRS, CDR2 YFSETQ. This CDR3 spans 14 amino acids. Here the CDR3 reads CASSLEGTNTEAFF. As DNA, the CDR3 is TGCGCCAGCAGCTTGGAAGGGACGAACACTGAAGCTTTCTTT.

The count of this clone is one. This chain joins TRBV19 and TRBJ2-3, with 7 bases matching TRBD1. V lost 4 bases and J lost 1; bases outside the gene matches: 2. From germline, CDR1 is LNHDA and CDR2 SQIVND (reference sequence). CDR3 size: 14 residues. CDR3 region: CASSTGQGTDTQYF. The CDR3 DNA reads as TGTGCCAGTAGTACCGGACAGGGCACAGATACGCAGTATTTT.

The chain couples TRBV6-4 to TRBJ2-3, with D perhaps TRBD2 (6 bases). The CDR3 has 13 residues. CDR1 MRHNA and CDR2 SNTAGT come from the germline V gene. V was pared by 2 bases and J by 8 bases, with 11 bases between. DNA of the CDR3: TGTGCCAGCAGTGACGAGGAGGGAAGTACGCAGTATTTT. Encoded protein: CASSDEEGSTQYF.

The gene calls are TRBV4-3 and TRBJ2-3, with TRBD1 matching 7 bases. J lost 1 base, V lost 3 bases, and 7 bases had no gene match. CDR3 size: 16 residues. CDR1 LGHNA and CDR2 YSLEER come from the germline V gene. DNA for the CDR3: TGCGCCAGCAGCCAGACCCGACAGGGTGGCACAGATACGCAGTATTTT. Amino acids: CASSQTRQGGTDTQYF.

The chain recombines TRBV14 with TRBJ2-7, with 7 bases fitting TRBD2. Germline V gene data show CDR1 as SGHDN and CDR2 as FVKESK. The CDR3 totals 15 residues. The junction had 12 bases not matched to a gene; V was cut back by 4 bases and J by 6 bases. The CDR3 loop reads CASSRVGGSSREQYF. CDR3 sequence (DNA): TGTGCCAGCAGCCGAGTCGGGGGGAGCTCGCGCGAGCAGTACTTC.

This chain connects TRBV18 to TRBJ2-6; no firm D call. CDR3 size: 16 residues. Germline CDR1 and CDR2: KGHSH and LQKENI. V lost 0 bases and J lost 4, with 10 bases in between. Here the CDR3 reads CASSPPQPGGANVLTF. The CDR3 DNA follows: TGTGCCAGCTCACCACCTCAACCGGGCGGGGCCAACGTCCTGACTTTC.

This clone has a handful of counts. The V and J genes are TRBV9 and TRBJ1-1, with D unclear. The germline V and J ends were trimmed by 1 base and 1 base, with 11 bases remaining between them. The CDR3 covers 15 residues. CDR1 SGDLS and CDR2 YYNGEE come from the germline V gene. Here the CDR3 reads CASSVSRGANTEAFF. For the CDR3, the DNA is TGTGCCAGCAGCGTATCGCGAGGCGCGAACACTGAAGCTTTCTTT.

V and J are TRBV5-1 and TRBJ2-2; TRBD2 aligns across 12 bases. Trimming at V came to 6 bases and at J to 0 bases, leaving 6 bases not matched to a gene. This CDR3 is built from 17 residues. Germline CDR1 reads SGHRS; CDR2 reads YFSETQ. The DNA of the CDR3 is TGCGCCAGCAAATTACTAGCGGGAGGAACGAACACCGGGGAGCTGTTTTTT. Translated: CASKLLAGGTNTGELFF.

The chain employs TRBV27 and TRBJ1-6, with TRBD1 as a possible D gene (6 bases). V gave up 6 bases and J gave up 7 bases, with 13 bases separating them. Germline-derived CDR1 and CDR2 are MNHEY and SMNVEV (reference sequence). The CDR3 contains 14 residues. The CDR3 loop is CASSTKTGNSPLHF. The CDR3 nucleotides read TGTGCCAGCAGCACCAAGACAGGAAATTCACCCCTCCACTTT.

The gene calls are TRBV2 and TRBJ1-2; D ambiguous. V shed 2 bases and J shed 3 bases, with 7 bases lying between them. The V gene's germline CDR1 is SNHLY and CDR2 FYNNEI. The CDR3 is made up of 13 amino acids. CDR3 protein: CASSELVDYGYTF. The CDR3 nucleotides read TGTGCCAGCAGTGAATTGGTGGACTATGGCTACACCTTC.

The chain employs TRBV5-5 and TRBJ2-7; TRBD1 matches 9 bases. Germline V gives CDR1 SGHKS, CDR2 YYEKEE (reference sequence). V shed 9 bases, J shed 3 bases, and the junction held 10 bases outside the gene matches. The CDR3 extends over 14 amino acids. Here the CDR3 reads CATSSLGQGYEQYF. The CDR3 DNA is TGTGCCACTTCGAGCTTGGGACAGGGCTACGAGCAGTACTTC.

This chain joins TRBV27 and TRBJ2-7; no clear D. V lost 5 bases and J 3 bases, leaving 17 bases between the germline ends. Per germline, CDR1 MNHEY and CDR2 SMNVEV (reference sequence). This CDR3 is 15 amino acids long. The CDR3 DNA reads as TGTGCCAGCAGTCTTCAAGGGATCGGATTCTACGAGCAGTACTTC. It specifies CASSLQGIGFYEQYF.

The chain joins TRBV6-5 to TRBJ1-2; 7 nucleotides match TRBD1. The J segment lost 7 bases and the V segment lost 0 bases, leaving 8 bases of the junction unmatched. Germline V gene data show CDR1 as MNHEY and CDR2 as SVGAGI. The CDR3 totals 15 residues. The CDR3 nucleotides read TGTGCCAGCAGTTACTCGCCAGGGGGTAGGAGTGGCTACACCTTC. It is translated as CASSYSPGGRSGYTF.